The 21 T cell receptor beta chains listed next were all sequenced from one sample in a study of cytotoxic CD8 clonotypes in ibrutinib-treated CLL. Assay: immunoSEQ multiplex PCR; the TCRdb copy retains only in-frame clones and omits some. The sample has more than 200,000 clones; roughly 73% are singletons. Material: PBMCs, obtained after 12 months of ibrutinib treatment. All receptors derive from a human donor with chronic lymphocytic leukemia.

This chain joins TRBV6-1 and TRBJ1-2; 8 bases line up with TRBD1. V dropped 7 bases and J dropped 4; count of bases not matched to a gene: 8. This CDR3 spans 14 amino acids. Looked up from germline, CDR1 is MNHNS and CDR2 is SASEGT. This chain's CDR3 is CASTLGQESYGYTF. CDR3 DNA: TGTGCCAGCACCTTGGGACAGGAGAGCTATGGCTACACCTTC.

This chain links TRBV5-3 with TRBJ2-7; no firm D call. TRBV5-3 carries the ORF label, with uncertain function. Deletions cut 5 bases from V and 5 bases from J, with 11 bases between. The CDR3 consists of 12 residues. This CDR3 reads CARRVECHEQYF. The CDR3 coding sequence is TGTGCCAGAAGGGTGGAGTGCCACGAGCAGTACTTC.

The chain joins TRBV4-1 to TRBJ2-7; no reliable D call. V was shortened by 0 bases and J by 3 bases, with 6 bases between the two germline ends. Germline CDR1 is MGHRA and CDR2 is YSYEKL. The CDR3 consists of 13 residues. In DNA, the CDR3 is TGCGCCAGCAGCCAAGACAGAGTCTACGAGCAGTACTTC. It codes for CASSQDRVYEQYF.

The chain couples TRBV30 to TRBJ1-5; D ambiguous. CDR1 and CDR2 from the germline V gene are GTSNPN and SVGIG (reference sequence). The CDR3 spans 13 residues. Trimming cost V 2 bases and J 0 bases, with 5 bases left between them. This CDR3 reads CAWSFNSNQPQHF. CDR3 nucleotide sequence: TGTGCCTGGAGTTTTAATAGCAATCAGCCCCAGCATTTT.

CDR3 in DNA: TGTGCCAGCAGGGGGACAGGTCCCTACGAGCAGTACTTC. This translates into CASRGTGPYEQYF. The J gene is TRBJ2-7, the V gene TRBV28; 8 bases align to TRBD1. Germline values: CDR1 MDHEN, CDR2 SYDVKM. Trimming cost V 6 bases and J 2 bases; bases outside gene matches: 3. The CDR3 has 13 amino acids.

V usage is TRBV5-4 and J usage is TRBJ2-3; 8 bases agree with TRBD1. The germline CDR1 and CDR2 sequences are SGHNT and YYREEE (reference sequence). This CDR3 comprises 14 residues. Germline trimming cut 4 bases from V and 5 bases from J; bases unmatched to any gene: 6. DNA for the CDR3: TGTGCCAGCAGCAGGCAGGGGGCGGTAGATACGCAGTATTTT. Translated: CASSRQGAVDTQYF.

In DNA form, the CDR3 reads TGTGCCAGCAGCTCCGCGATACAGGGGCACGCCTATGGCTACACCTTC. Translated: CASSSAIQGHAYGYTF. This chain links TRBV9 with TRBJ1-2; 7 bases agree with TRBD1. Germline CDR1 SGDLS, CDR2 YYNGEE. The CDR3 runs 16 residues. The J segment lost 4 bases and the V segment lost 4 bases, leaving 13 bases of the junction unmatched. The complete variable domain, with remaining parts taken from reference TRBV9 and TRBJ1-2, reads DSGVTQTPKHLITATGQRVTLRCSPRSGDLSVYWYQQSLDQGLQFLIQYYNGEERAKGNILERFSAQQFPDLHSELNLSSLELGDSALYFCASSSAIQGHAYGYTFGSGTRLTVV.

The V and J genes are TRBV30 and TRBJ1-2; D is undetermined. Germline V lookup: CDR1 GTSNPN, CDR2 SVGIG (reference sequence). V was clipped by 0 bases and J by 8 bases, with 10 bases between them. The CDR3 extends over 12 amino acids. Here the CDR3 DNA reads TGTGCCTGGAGTGTACTTAGGTACGGCTACACCTTC. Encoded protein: CAWSVLRYGYTF.

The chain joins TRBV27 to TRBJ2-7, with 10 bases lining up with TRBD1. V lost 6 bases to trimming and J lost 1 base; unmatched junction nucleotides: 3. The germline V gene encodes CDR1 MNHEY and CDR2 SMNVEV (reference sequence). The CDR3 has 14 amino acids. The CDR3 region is CASSRTGGSYEQYF. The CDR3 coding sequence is TGTGCCAGCAGCCGGACAGGGGGGTCCTACGAGCAGTACTTC.

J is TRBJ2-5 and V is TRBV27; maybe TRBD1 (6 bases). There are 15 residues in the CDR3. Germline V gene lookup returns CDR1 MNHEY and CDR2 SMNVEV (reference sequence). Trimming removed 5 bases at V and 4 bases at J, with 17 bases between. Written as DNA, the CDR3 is TGTGCCAGCAGTCCTCCCGACAGGATCGGAGAGACCCAGTACTTC. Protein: CASSPPDRIGETQYF.

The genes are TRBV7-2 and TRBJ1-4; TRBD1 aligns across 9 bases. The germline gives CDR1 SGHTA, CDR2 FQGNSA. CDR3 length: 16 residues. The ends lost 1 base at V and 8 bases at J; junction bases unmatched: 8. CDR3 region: CASSLVTGGVGEKLFF. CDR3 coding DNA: TGTGCCAGCAGCTTAGTGACAGGGGGGGTTGGCGAAAAACTGTTTTTT. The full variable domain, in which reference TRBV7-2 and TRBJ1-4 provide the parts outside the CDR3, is GAGVSQSPSNKVTEKGKDVELRCDPISGHTALYWYRQSLGQGLEFLIYFQGNSAPDKSGLPSDRFSAERTGGSVSTLTIQRTQQEDSAVYLCASSLVTGGVGEKLFFGSGTQLSVL.

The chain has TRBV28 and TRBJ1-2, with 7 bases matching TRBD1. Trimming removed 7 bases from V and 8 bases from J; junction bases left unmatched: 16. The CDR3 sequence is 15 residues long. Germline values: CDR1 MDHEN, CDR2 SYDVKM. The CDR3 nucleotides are TGTGCCAGCACCCAATTGGGAGGGGGCGTACTCGGCTACACCTTC. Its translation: CASTQLGGGVLGYTF.

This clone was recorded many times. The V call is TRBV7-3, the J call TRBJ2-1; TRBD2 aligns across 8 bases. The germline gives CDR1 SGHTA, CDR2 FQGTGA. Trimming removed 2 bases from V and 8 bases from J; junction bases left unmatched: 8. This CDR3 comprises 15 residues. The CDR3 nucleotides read TGTGCCAGCAGCTTAGGAGCGGGGGCCCTGGATGAGCAGTTCTTC. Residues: CASSLGAGALDEQFF. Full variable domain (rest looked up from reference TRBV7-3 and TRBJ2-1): GAGVSQTPSNKVTEKGKYVELRCDPISGHTALYWYRQSLGQGPEFLIYFQGTGAADDSGLPNDRFFAVRPEGSVSTLKIQRTERGDSAVYLCASSLGAGALDEQFFGPGTRLTVL.

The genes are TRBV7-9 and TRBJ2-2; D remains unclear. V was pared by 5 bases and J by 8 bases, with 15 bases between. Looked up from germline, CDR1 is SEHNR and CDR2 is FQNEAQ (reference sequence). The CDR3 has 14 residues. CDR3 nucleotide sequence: TGTGCCAGCAGCACCTCCCCCGCGACAGGGGAGCTGTTTTTT. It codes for CASSTSPATGELFF.

The CDR3 region is CASSGRDRASDTQYF. CDR3 nucleotide sequence: TGTGCCAGCAGTGGCAGGGACAGGGCCTCAGATACGCAGTATTTT. V and J are TRBV25-1 and TRBJ2-3; 9 nucleotides agree with TRBD1. Germline lookup yields CDR1 MGHDK and CDR2 SYGVNS. The CDR3 consists of 15 residues. Losses at the gene ends were 4 bases for V and 4 bases for J; bases not matched to a gene: 6.

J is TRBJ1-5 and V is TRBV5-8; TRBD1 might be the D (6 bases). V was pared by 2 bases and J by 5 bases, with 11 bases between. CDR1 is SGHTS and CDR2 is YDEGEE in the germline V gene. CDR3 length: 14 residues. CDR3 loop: CASSFWTEHQPQHF. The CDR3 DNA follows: TGTGCCAGCAGCTTCTGGACAGAACATCAGCCCCAGCATTTT.

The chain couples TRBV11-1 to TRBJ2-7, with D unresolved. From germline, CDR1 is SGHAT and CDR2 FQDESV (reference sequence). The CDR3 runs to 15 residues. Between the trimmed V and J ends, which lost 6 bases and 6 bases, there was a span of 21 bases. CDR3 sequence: CASSRTGSPPFEQYF. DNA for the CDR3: TGTGCCAGCAGTCGGACCGGGTCCCCACCTTTCGAGCAGTACTTC.

CDR3 in amino acids: CASHPTSGRNTGELFF. In DNA, the CDR3 is TGTGCCAGTCACCCGACTAGCGGAAGAAACACCGGGGAGCTGTTTTTT. This sequence joins TRBV19 and TRBJ2-2, with 9 bases identical to TRBD2. The CDR3 runs 16 residues. In germline, CDR1 is LNHDA, CDR2 SQIVND (reference sequence). V trimming: 8 bases; J trimming: 2 bases; junction bases outside the gene matches: 9.

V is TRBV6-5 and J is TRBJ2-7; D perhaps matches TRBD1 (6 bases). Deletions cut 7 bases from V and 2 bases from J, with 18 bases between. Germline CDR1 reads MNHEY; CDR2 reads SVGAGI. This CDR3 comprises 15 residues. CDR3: CASKKDWGRAYEQYF. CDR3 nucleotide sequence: TGTGCCAGCAAGAAAGATTGGGGGCGGGCCTACGAGCAGTACTTC.

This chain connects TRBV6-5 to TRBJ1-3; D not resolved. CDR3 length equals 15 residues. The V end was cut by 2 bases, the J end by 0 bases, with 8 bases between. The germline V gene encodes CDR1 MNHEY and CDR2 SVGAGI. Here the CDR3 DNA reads TGTGCCAGCAGTTACGGACGGGACTCTGGAAACACCATATATTTT. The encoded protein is CASSYGRDSGNTIYF.

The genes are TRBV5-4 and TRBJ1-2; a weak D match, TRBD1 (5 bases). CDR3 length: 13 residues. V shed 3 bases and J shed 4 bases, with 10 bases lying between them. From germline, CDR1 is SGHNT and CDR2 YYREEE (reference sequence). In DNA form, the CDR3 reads TGTGCCAGCAGCTCCCCAGGGTTCTATGGCTACACCTTC. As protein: CASSSPGFYGYTF.